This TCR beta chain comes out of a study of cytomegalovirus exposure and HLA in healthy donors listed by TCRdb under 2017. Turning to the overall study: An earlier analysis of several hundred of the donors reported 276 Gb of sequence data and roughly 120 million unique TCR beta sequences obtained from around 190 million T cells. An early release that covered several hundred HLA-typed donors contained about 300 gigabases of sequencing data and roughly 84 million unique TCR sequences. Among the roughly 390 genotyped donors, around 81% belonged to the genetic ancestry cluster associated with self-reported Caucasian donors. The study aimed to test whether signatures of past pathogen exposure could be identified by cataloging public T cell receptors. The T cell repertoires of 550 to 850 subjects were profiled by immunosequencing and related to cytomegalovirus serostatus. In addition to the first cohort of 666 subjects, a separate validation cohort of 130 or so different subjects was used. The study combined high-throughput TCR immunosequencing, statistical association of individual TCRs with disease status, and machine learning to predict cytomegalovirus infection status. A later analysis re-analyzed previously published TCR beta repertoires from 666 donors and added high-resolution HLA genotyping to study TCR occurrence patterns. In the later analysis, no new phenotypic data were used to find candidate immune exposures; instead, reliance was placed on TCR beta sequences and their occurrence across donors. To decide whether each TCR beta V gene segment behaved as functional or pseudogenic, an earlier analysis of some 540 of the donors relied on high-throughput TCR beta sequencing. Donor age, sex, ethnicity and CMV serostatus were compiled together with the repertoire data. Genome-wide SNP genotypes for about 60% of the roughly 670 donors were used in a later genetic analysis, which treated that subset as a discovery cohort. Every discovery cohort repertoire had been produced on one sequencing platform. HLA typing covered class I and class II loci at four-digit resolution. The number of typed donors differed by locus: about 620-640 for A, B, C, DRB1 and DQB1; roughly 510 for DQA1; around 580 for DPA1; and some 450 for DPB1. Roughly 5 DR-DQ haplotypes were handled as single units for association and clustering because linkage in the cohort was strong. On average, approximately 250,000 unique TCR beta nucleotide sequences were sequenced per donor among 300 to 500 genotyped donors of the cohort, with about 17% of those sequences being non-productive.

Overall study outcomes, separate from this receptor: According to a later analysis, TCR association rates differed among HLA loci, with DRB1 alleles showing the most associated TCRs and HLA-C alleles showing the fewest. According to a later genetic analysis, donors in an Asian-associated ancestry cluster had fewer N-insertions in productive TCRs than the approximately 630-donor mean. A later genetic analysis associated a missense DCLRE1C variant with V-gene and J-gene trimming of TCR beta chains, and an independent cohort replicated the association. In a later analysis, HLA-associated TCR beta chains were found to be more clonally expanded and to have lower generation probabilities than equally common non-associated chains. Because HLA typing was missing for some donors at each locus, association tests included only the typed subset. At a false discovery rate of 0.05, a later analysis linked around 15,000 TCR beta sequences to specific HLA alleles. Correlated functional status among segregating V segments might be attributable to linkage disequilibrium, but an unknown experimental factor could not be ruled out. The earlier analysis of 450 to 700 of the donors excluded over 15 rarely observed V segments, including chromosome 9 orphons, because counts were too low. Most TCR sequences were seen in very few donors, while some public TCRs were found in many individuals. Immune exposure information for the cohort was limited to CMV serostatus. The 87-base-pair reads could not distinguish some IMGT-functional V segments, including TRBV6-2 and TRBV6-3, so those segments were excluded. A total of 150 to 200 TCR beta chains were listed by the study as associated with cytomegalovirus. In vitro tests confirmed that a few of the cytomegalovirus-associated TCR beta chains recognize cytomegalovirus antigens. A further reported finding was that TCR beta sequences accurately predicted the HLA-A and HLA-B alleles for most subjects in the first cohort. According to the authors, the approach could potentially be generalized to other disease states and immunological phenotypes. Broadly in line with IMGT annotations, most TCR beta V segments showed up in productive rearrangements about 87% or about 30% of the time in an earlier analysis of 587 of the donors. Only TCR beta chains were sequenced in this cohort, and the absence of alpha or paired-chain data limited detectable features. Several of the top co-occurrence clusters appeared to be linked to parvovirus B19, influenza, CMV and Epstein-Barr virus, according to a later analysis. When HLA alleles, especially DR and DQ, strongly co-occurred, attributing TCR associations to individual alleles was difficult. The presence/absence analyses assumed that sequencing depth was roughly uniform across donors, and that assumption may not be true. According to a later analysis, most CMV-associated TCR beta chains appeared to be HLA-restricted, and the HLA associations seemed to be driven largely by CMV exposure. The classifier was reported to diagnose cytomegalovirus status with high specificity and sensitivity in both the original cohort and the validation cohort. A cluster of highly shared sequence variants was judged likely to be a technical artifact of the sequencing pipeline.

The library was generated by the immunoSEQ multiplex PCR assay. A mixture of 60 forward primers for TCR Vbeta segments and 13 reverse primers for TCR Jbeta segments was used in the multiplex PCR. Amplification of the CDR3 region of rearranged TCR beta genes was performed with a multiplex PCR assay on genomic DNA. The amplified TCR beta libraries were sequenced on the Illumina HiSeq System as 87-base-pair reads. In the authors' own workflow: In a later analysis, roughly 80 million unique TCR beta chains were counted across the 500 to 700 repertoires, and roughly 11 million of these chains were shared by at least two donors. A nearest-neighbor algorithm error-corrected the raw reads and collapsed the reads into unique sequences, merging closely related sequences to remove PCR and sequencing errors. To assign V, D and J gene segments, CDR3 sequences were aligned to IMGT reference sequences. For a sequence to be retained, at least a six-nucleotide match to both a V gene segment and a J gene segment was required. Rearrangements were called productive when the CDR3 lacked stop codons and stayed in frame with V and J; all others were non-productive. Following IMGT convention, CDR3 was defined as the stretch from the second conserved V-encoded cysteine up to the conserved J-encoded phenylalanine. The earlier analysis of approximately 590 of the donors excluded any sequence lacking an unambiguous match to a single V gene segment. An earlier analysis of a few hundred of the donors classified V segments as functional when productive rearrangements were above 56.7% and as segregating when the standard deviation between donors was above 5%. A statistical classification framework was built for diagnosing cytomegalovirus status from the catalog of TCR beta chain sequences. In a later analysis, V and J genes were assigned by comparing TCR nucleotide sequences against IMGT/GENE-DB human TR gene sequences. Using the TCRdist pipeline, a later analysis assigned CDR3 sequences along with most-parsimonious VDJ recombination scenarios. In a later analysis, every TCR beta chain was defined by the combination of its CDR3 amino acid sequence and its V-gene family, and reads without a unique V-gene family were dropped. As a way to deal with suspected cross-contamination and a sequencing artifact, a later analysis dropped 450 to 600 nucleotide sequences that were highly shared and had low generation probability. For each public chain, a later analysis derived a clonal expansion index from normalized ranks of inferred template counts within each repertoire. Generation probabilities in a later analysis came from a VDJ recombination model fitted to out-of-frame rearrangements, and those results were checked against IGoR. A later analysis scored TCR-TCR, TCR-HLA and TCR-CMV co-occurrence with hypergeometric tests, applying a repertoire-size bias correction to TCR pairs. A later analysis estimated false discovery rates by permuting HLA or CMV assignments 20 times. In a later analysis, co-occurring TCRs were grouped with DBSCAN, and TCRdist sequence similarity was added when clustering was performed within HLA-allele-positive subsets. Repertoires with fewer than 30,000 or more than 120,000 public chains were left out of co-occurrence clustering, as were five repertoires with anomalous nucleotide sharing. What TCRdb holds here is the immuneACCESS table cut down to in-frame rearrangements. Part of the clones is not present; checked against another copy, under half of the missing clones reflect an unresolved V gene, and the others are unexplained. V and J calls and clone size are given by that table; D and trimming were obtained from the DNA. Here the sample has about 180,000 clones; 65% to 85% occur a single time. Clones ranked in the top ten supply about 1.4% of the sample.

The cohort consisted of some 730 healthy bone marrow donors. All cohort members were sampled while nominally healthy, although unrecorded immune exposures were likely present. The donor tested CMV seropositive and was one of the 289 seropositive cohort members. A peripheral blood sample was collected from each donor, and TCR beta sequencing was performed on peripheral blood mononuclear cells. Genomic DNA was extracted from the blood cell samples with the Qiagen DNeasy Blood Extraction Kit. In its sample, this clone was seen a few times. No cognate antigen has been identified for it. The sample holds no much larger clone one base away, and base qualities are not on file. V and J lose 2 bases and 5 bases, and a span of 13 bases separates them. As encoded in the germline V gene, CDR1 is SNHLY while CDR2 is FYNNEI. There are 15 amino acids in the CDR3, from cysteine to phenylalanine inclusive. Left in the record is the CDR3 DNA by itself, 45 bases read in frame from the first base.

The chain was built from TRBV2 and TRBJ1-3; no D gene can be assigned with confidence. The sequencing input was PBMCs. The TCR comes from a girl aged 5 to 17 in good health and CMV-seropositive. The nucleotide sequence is TGTGCCAGCAGTGAACAAACGGGAGAAAGAAACACCATATATTTT. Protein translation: CASSEQTGERNTIYF.